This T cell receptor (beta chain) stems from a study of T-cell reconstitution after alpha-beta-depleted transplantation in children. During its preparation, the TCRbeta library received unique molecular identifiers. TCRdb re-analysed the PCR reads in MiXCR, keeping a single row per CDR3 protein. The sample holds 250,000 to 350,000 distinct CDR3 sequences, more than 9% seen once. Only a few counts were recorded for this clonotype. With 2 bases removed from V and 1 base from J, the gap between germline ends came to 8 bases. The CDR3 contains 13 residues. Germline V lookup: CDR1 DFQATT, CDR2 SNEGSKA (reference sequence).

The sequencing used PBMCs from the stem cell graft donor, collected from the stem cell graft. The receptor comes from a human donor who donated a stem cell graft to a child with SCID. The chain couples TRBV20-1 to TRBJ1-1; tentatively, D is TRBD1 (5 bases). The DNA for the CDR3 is TGCAGTGCTAGACGCGACAGGAACACTGAAGCTTTCTTT. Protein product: CSARRDRNTEAFF.